The 27 T cell receptor beta chains below were found in one sample sequenced in a study of OX40 agonist ivuxolimab in advanced cancers. This table comes from immunoSEQ multiplex PCR, and its TCRdb copy is limited to in-frame clones, with some not included. The top ten clones hold about 20% of a sample with under 20,000 clones, 83% of them seen once. This specimen consisted of CD4+ or CD8+ T cells sorted from blood, obtained in a trial of the OX40 agonist ivuxolimab. The receptor set was obtained from an adult with an advanced solid tumor such as melanoma, head and neck, liver or kidney cancer.

This clone has a single count. The chain has TRBV4-1 and TRBJ1-1; a possible D gene is TRBD1 (6 bases). This CDR3 has 15 residues. Looked up from germline, CDR1 is MGHRA and CDR2 is YSYEKL. Trimming removed 0 bases from V and 4 bases from J, with 12 bases in between. In nucleotides, the CDR3 is TGCGCCAGCAGCCAAGAGAGGGGGATAATCACTGAAGCTTTCTTT. It codes for CASSQERGIITEAFF.

The chain joins TRBV10-3 to TRBJ1-2, with TRBD1 matching 9 bases. The CDR3 totals 15 residues. Germline V gene data show CDR1 as ENHRY and CDR2 as SYGVKD. J gave up 3 bases and V 2 bases, and 4 bases lay outside the gene matches. The CDR3 DNA is TGTGCCATCAGTGAGAGGGACAGGGACTACTATGGCTACACCTTC. Its translation is CAISERDRDYYGYTF.

V usage is TRBV6-5 and J usage is TRBJ1-3, with unresolved D. The V end lost 4 bases, the J end lost 7 bases, and 14 bases lay between the germline ends. The CDR3 covers 14 residues. CDR1 and CDR2 from the germline V gene are MNHEY and SVGAGI. The chain's CDR3 is CASSSAPSRNTIYF. In nucleotides, the CDR3 is TGTGCCAGCAGTTCCGCCCCGAGCCGGAACACCATATATTTT.

This clone has only one observation. In nucleotides, the CDR3 is TGTGCCAGCAGCTTAAGCACTAGCGGAAACAATGAGCAGTTCTTC. Protein: CASSLSTSGNNEQFF. The rearrangement links TRBV7-6 to TRBJ2-1; 8 nucleotides match TRBD2. From germline, CDR1 is SGHVS and CDR2 FNYEAQ. The CDR3 is made up of 15 amino acids. J was trimmed by 5 bases and V by 2 bases; bases with no gene match: 5. Supplemented by reference TRBV7-6 and TRBJ2-1, the full variable domain reads GAGVSQSPRYKVTKRGQDVALRCDPISGHVSLYWYRQALGQGPEFLTYFNYEAQQDKSGLPNDRFSAERPEGSISTLTIQRTEQRDSAMYRCASSLSTSGNNEQFFGPGTRLTVL.

The chain employs TRBV10-1 and TRBJ2-2; unclear D gene. This CDR3 spans 15 amino acids. V was cut by 0 bases and J by 5 bases, with 10 bases left in between. The germline gives CDR1 WNHNN, CDR2 SYGVQD (reference sequence). The CDR3 loop is CASSESRQPTGELFF. CDR3 sequence (DNA): TGCGCCAGCAGTGAGTCTCGACAACCGACCGGGGAGCTGTTTTTT.

This clone was detected only a few times. The rearrangement joins TRBV7-9 to TRBJ2-5, with D possibly TRBD2 on 6 matching bases. The germline gives CDR1 SEHNR, CDR2 FQNEAQ (reference sequence). V was pared by 7 bases and J by 2 bases, with 8 bases between. The CDR3 loop spans 12 amino acids. CDR3 nucleotide sequence: TGTGCCAGCACCGGGACTCAAGAGACCCAGTACTTC. Its translation is CASTGTQETQYF.

This clone appeared a single time. V usage is TRBV11-2 and J usage is TRBJ1-6; D gene ambiguous. The CDR3 extends over 15 amino acids. Trimming removed 2 bases at V and 9 bases at J, with 14 bases between. Germline-derived CDR1 and CDR2 are SGHAT and FQNNGV. This chain's CDR3 is CASSLTSQEGSPLHF. The CDR3 coding sequence is TGTGCCAGCAGCTTAACGAGTCAGGAGGGTTCACCCCTCCACTTT. The entire variable domain, with the rest obtained from reference TRBV11-2 and TRBJ1-6, is as follows: EAGVAQSPRYKIIEKRQSVAFWCNPISGHATLYWYQQILGQGPKLLIQFQNNGVVDDSQLPKDRFSAERLKGVDSTLKIQPAKLEDSAVYLCASSLTSQEGSPLHFGNGTRLTVT.

The chain couples TRBV5-5 to TRBJ1-3, with unresolved D. V shed 4 bases and J shed 9 bases, with 11 bases lying between them. CDR1 SGHKS and CDR2 YYEKEE come from the germline V gene (reference sequence). The CDR3 covers 12 residues. The CDR3 DNA follows: TGTGCCAGCAGCCCTGGCGGGAGCACCATATATTTT. Its protein product is CASSPGGSTIYF.

V gene TRBV10-1 combines with J gene TRBJ1-1, with D unresolved. From germline, CDR1 is WNHNN and CDR2 SYGVQD (reference sequence). The CDR3 contains 12 residues. V lost 6 bases and J 5 bases, leaving 10 bases between the germline ends. In DNA, the CDR3 is TGCGCCAGCAGCCCCGGGTGGACTGAAGCTTTCTTT. Its translation is CASSPGWTEAFF.

The chain links TRBV7-9 to TRBJ2-7; TRBD1 matches 7 bases. V shed 2 bases and J 3 bases; nucleotides not matched to a gene: 13. CDR3 size: 17 residues. Germline assignment: CDR1 SEHNR and CDR2 FQNEAQ (reference sequence). The CDR3 DNA is TGTGCCAGCAGCTTACTATGGGCCGGACAGGTCGGCTACGAGCAGTACTTC. It translates to CASSLLWAGQVGYEQYF. The full variable domain, with the rest looked up from reference TRBV7-9 and TRBJ2-7, is DTGVSQNPRHKITKRGQNVTFRCDPISEHNRLYWYRQTLGQGPEFLTYFQNEAQLEKSRLLSDRFSAERPKGSFSTLEIQRTEQGDSAMYLCASSLLWAGQVGYEQYFGPGTRLTVT.

The chain combines TRBV19 with TRBJ2-7; 13 positions agree with TRBD2. The V and J ends lost 6 bases and 2 bases, in that order; junction bases with no gene match: 4. CDR3 size: 15 residues. Per germline, CDR1 LNHDA and CDR2 SQIVND (reference sequence). CDR3 protein: CASRSGLAGAYEQYF. CDR3 nucleotide sequence: TGTGCCAGTAGGAGCGGACTAGCGGGAGCCTACGAGCAGTACTTC.

The J gene is TRBJ1-1, the V gene TRBV11-2; D gene uncertain. The CDR3 totals 13 residues. Germline V CDR1 and CDR2: SGHAT, FQNNGV. V was clipped by 3 bases and J by 1 base, with 6 bases between them. CDR3 DNA sequence: TGTGCCAGCAGCTTTGGTGCGAACACTGAAGCTTTCTTT. Translated, it gives CASSFGANTEAFF.

This rearrangement joins TRBV28 to TRBJ1-5; D not certain. Germline CDR1 reads MDHEN; CDR2 reads SYDVKM. The V and J ends lost 3 bases and 0 bases respectively, with 3 bases between them. This CDR3 spans 13 amino acids. CDR3 region: CASSLSSNQPQHF. The CDR3 bases are TGTGCCAGCAGTTTGAGTAGCAATCAGCCCCAGCATTTT.

The chain joins TRBV9 to TRBJ1-3, with TRBD1 as a possible D gene (5 bases). CDR3 length: 14 amino acids. The V and J ends lost 3 bases and 1 base respectively, with 8 bases between them. In germline, CDR1 is SGDLS, CDR2 YYNGEE. The DNA of the CDR3 is TGTGCCAGCAGCGCGAGGGGTTCTGGAAACACCATATATTTT. It is translated as CASSARGSGNTIYF. Based on the CDR3 plus reference TRBV9 and TRBJ1-3, the full variable domain is DSGVTQTPKHLITATGQRVTLRCSPRSGDLSVYWYQQSLDQGLQFLIQYYNGEERAKGNILERFSAQQFPDLHSELNLSSLELGDSALYFCASSARGSGNTIYFGEGSWLTVV.

The rearrangement joins TRBV7-8 to TRBJ2-1; a possible D gene is TRBD1 (8 bases). Deletions cut 5 bases from V and 7 bases from J, with 18 bases between. The CDR3 spans 15 residues. Germline V gene sequence: CDR1 SGHVS, CDR2 FQNEAQ. For the CDR3, the DNA is TGTGCCAGCAGCCCTTGGACAGGGAGGGGAAATGAGCAGTTCTTC. Translated, it gives CASSPWTGRGNEQFF.

The chain has TRBV29-1 and TRBJ1-1; a possible D gene is TRBD1 (6 bases). The germline gives CDR1 SQVTM, CDR2 ANQGSEA. The V end was cut by 4 bases, the J end by 3 bases, with 21 bases between. This CDR3 region has 16 residues. The CDR3 region is CSVVGASGLQDTEAFF. CDR3 DNA sequence: TGCAGCGTTGTGGGGGCCTCAGGGCTTCAGGACACTGAAGCTTTCTTT.

The V gene is TRBV30, the J gene TRBJ2-1; 11 nucleotides agree with TRBD2. The V gene's germline CDR1 is GTSNPN and CDR2 SVGIG (reference sequence). There are 13 residues in the CDR3. The V segment lost 2 bases and the J segment 6 bases; nucleotides outside the gene matches: 0. The CDR3 is CAWSTSGSNEQFF. The CDR3 region has the DNA TGTGCCTGGAGTACTAGCGGGAGCAATGAGCAGTTCTTC.

CDR3 in amino acids: CASSPLAEAAPDEQFF. The CDR3 bases are TGTGCCAGCAGCCCCCTTGCGGAGGCCGCACCTGATGAGCAGTTCTTC. The V and J genes are TRBV4-2 and TRBJ2-1, with D tentatively TRBD2 (5 bases). From germline, CDR1 is LGHNA and CDR2 YNFKEQ. This CDR3 comprises 16 residues. Trimming took 4 bases from V and 8 from J, leaving 21 bases between them.

The J gene is TRBJ2-7, the V gene TRBV28; the D call may be TRBD1 or TRBD2 (5 bases each). CDR3 size: 16 residues. The V gene's germline CDR1 is MDHEN and CDR2 SYDVKM. V was cut by 2 bases and J by 2 bases, with 16 bases left in between. Here the CDR3 reads CASSLRGRGGAYEQYF. In DNA form, the CDR3 reads TGTGCCAGCAGTTTAAGGGGACGTGGAGGCGCCTACGAGCAGTACTTC.

The chain employs TRBV29-1 and TRBJ1-2; 7 positions match TRBD1. The CDR3 is 14 residues long. The V segment lost 6 bases and the J segment 4 bases; nucleotides outside the gene matches: 11. In germline, CDR1 is SQVTM, CDR2 ANQGSEA. DNA of the CDR3: TGCAGCGTCGACATATGGGACAGCGTCTATGGCTACACCTTC. Translated, it gives CSVDIWDSVYGYTF.

The rearrangement links TRBV21-1 to TRBJ2-1; no check of the table's D call, TRBD1, against the DNA was made. TRBV21-1 counts as a pseudogene. This CDR3 has 16 residues. CDR3: CASSKAGTGGINEQFF. The CDR3 DNA follows: TGTGCCAGCAGCAAAGCCGGGACAGGGGGCATAAATGAGCAGTTCTTC.

The rearrangement joins TRBV6-1 to TRBJ1-5; the D gene is possibly TRBD1 (5 bases). Germline V lookup: CDR1 MNHNS, CDR2 SASEGT. Trimming stripped 0 bases from V and 3 bases from J, with 9 bases between. The CDR3 extends over 15 amino acids. In DNA form, the CDR3 reads TGTGCCAGCAGTGAAGCGCAGGGTTTCAATCAGCCCCAGCATTTT. Protein sequence: CASSEAQGFNQPQHF.

This clone is a singleton in its sample. This chain joins TRBV19 and TRBJ1-1, with TRBD1 matching over 10 bases. Per germline, CDR1 LNHDA and CDR2 SQIVND (reference sequence). The ends lost 7 bases at V and 0 bases at J; junction bases unmatched: 5. The CDR3 totals 15 residues. The CDR3 loop is CASKLTGGLNTEAFF. The CDR3 DNA reads as TGTGCCAGTAAATTGACAGGGGGCCTGAACACTGAAGCTTTCTTT.

The J gene is TRBJ1-3, the V gene TRBV5-1; weak D call: TRBD1 (5 bases). Trimming took 4 bases from V and 6 from J, leaving 20 bases between them. CDR3 length: 16 residues. Per the germline V gene, CDR1 is SGHRS and CDR2 is YFSETQ. CDR3 amino acids: CASSRAPGSESNTIYF. Written as DNA, the CDR3 is TGCGCCAGCAGCCGCGCCCCAGGGTCAGAGTCAAACACCATATATTTT. Supplemented by reference TRBV5-1 and TRBJ1-3, the full variable domain reads KAGVTQTPRYLIKTRGQQVTLSCSPISGHRSVSWYQQTPGQGLQFLFEYFSETQRNKGNFPGRFSGRQFSNSRSEMNVSTLELGDSALYLCASSRAPGSESNTIYFGEGSWLTVV.

The V call is TRBV2, the J call TRBJ2-7, with 9 positions matching TRBD2. The V segment lost 3 bases and the J segment 4 bases; nucleotides outside the gene matches: 7. This CDR3 is built from 15 residues. Germline values: CDR1 SNHLY, CDR2 FYNNEI. This CDR3 is CASSEAGGLLYEQYF. CDR3 coding DNA: TGTGCCAGCAGTGAGGCGGGGGGGCTCTTGTACGAGCAGTACTTC.

The chain is built from TRBV28 and TRBJ2-3; tentatively, D is TRBD1 (6 bases). V lost 5 bases, J lost 1 base, and 16 bases lay in between. Germline-derived CDR1 and CDR2 are MDHEN and SYDVKM. The CDR3 spans 16 residues. DNA for the CDR3: TGTGCCAGCAGTCCCTTATCGGACAGAGGCACAGATACGCAGTATTTT. Translation gives CASSPLSDRGTDTQYF.

This chain uses TRBV6-1 with TRBJ1-5, with D maybe TRBD1 (5 bases). The CDR3 has 16 amino acids. Germline values: CDR1 MNHNS, CDR2 SASEGT. The ends were cut back, 0 bases at V and 2 bases at J, with 11 bases in the middle. Written as DNA, the CDR3 is TGTGCCAGCAGTGAAGCGTCTGGGGGGGGCAATCAGCCCCAGCATTTT. It is translated as CASSEASGGGNQPQHF.